These 9 T cell receptor beta chains came from one sample sequenced in a study of T cells in Graves' hyperthyroidism and ophthalmopathy. The investigators amplified TCR beta CDR3 regions from RNA transcripts. First-round RT-PCR targeting the TCR CDR3 was performed with the HTBI primer set. TCRdb re-derived calls from the multiplex PCR reads in MiXCR, one entry per CDR3 protein. Seen here are more than 500,000 distinct CDR3 sequences, about 16% observed once, and the top ten hold approximately 32%. The specimen sequenced was blood. These receptors were taken from a woman in her 30s with Graves' ophthalmopathy.

This clonotype was observed a handful of times. This chain links TRBV6-4 with TRBJ2-2, with D hard to call. Per germline, CDR1 MRHNA and CDR2 SNTAGT. The ends were cut back, 2 bases at V and 0 bases at J, with 4 bases in the middle. CDR3 length: 14 residues. The CDR3 is CASSDPANTGELFF. In DNA, the CDR3 is TGTGCCAGCAGTGACCCCGCGAACACCGGGGAGCTGTTTTTT.

This clonotype came up many times. This chain links TRBV7-3 with TRBJ2-7; 7 bases agree with TRBD2. Looked up from germline, CDR1 is SGHTA and CDR2 is FQGTGA. V shed 5 bases and J 0 bases; nucleotides not matched to a gene: 7. The CDR3 length is 15 residues. The CDR3 DNA is TGTGCCAGCAGCCTAAATTCGGGGGGCTCCTACGAGCAGTACTTC. As protein: CASSLNSGGSYEQYF.

This clonotype is a singleton in its sample. A read error is likely, as this CDR3 ends without the conserved phenylalanine or tryptophan. This rearrangement joins TRBV6-4 to TRBJ1-2; 8 bases fit TRBD1. Germline values: CDR1 MRHNA, CDR2 SNTAGT. Germline trimming cut 5 bases from V and 0 bases from J; bases unmatched to any gene: 5. The CDR3 spans 15 residues. CDR3 region: CASSSGTGANYGYTC. In nucleotides, the CDR3 is TGTGCCAGCAGTTCCGGGACAGGAGCTAACTATGGCTACACCTGC.

The chain is built from TRBV20-1 and TRBJ1-5; D uncertain. Germline CDR1 DFQATT, CDR2 SNEGSKA (reference sequence). The CDR3 is made up of 14 amino acids. V gave up 5 bases and J gave up 0 bases, with 11 bases separating them. In DNA, the CDR3 is TGCAGTGCTGTTGACGGGAATAGCAATCAGCCCCAGCATTTT. As protein: CSAVDGNSNQPQHF.

This clonotype appeared many times. The chain is built from TRBV2 and TRBJ1-2; 7 positions match TRBD1. The germline V gene has CDR1 SNHLY and CDR2 FYNNEI. The V gene end was trimmed by 6 bases and the J gene end by 0 bases; junction bases not matched to a gene: 10. The CDR3 is made up of 16 amino acids. The CDR3 loop is CASRPDGTEANYGYTF. The DNA for the CDR3 is TGTGCCAGCAGGCCTGACGGGACAGAAGCTAACTATGGCTACACCTTC.

This clonotype was observed at least ten times. The chain uses TRBV30 and TRBJ1-2; D gene ambiguous. The CDR3 contains 15 residues. Trimming stripped 1 base from V and 0 bases from J, with 12 bases between. The germline CDR1 and CDR2 sequences are GTSNPN and SVGIG (reference sequence). The CDR3 DNA is TGTGCCTGGAGTGAGGCGGGTACAGCTAACTATGGCTACACCTTC. Translation gives CAWSEAGTANYGYTF.

The rearrangement links TRBV5-5 to TRBJ2-1, with 12 bases identical to TRBD1. J gave up 8 bases and V 2 bases, and 8 bases lay outside the gene matches. The CDR3 is 16 amino acids. From germline, CDR1 is SGHKS and CDR2 YYEKEE (reference sequence). CDR3 DNA sequence: TGTGCCAGCAGCTTAGCCGGGACAGGGGGCTCGTATGAGCAGTTCTTC. It is translated as CASSLAGTGGSYEQFF.

This clonotype was detected a few times. This chain connects TRBV7-2 to TRBJ1-4, with TRBD1 matching over 7 bases. The germline V gene encodes CDR1 SGHTA and CDR2 FQGNSA. The junction had 3 bases not matched to a gene; V was cut back by 2 bases and J by 3 bases. This CDR3 region has 15 residues. The CDR3 DNA sequence: TGTGCCAGCAGCTTACTCGGGACAGCTAATGAAAAACTGTTTTTT. Amino acids: CASSLLGTANEKLFF.

This clonotype was picked up many times. The chain recombines TRBV5-1 with TRBJ2-7; 7 bases agree with TRBD2. CDR1 SGHRS and CDR2 YFSETQ come from the germline V gene. This CDR3 is built from 14 residues. The J segment lost 0 bases and the V segment lost 4 bases, leaving 4 bases of the junction unmatched. CDR3 loop: CASSRSGTSYEQYF. Here the CDR3 DNA reads TGCGCCAGCAGCCGCAGCGGGACCTCCTACGAGCAGTACTTC. The variable domain in full, completed from reference TRBV5-1 and TRBJ2-7, reads KAGVTQTPRYLIKTRGQQVTLSCSPISGHRSVSWYQQTPGQGLQFLFEYFSETQRNKGNFPGRFSGRQFSNSRSEMNVSTLELGDSALYLCASSRSGTSYEQYFGPGTRLTVT.